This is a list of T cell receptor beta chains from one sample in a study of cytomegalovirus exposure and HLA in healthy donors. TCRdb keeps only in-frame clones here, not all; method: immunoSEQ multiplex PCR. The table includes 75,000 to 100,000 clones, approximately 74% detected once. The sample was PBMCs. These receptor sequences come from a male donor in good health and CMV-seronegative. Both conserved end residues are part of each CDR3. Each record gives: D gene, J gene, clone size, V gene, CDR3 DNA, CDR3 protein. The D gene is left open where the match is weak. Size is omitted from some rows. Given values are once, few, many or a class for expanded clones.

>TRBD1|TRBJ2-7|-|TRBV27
TGTGCCAGCAGTCGACAGGGTCTTGGGGAGCAGTACTTC
CASSRQGLGEQYF
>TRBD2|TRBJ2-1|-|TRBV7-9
TGTGCCAGCAGCTTAGTCCTAACGGGACTATCCTACAATGAGCAGTTCTTC
CASSLVLTGLSYNEQFF
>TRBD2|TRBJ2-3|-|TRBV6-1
TGTGCCAGCAGTGAAACAATAGCGGGGGGGGGCACAGATACGCAGTATTTT
CASSETIAGGGTDTQYF
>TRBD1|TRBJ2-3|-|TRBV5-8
TGTGCCAGCAGCAAGGGACAGAGAGACACAGATACGCAGTATTTT
CASSKGQRDTDTQYF
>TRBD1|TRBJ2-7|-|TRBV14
TGTGCCAGCAGCCAAGATCTAGGACAGGGACGAAACGAGCAGTACTTC
CASSQDLGQGRNEQYF
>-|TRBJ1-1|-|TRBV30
TGTGCCTGGAACGAGGGAAGGACTGAAGCTTTCTTT
CAWNEGRTEAFF
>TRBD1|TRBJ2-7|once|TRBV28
TGTGCCAGCAGTAGGGACAGGGAAGTAAACGAGCAGTACTTC
CASSRDREVNEQYF
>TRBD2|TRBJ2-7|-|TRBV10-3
TGTGCCATCAGTGAGTCCTTAGCGGGAGGGGGGTACGAGCAGTACTTC
CAISESLAGGGYEQYF
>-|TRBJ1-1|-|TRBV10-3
TGTGCCATCAGCCAGGACAGACCCTGTGAAGCTTTCTTT
CAISQDRPCEAFF
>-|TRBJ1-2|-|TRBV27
TGTGCCAGCAGTTTATGCGGGGGATTGGCCCTTGACTATGGCTACACCTTC
CASSLCGGLALDYGYTF
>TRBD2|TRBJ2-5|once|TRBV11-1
TGTGCCAGCAGCAAACTGGGACTAGCGGAAGAGACCCAGTACTTC
CASSKLGLAEETQYF
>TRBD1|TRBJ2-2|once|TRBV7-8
TGTGCCAGCAGCTTAGCCAGGACAGGGGATAAGAACGGGGAGCTGTTTTTT
CASSLARTGDKNGELFF
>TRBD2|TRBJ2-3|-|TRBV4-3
TGCGCCAGCAGCCAAACCGGGACTAGCTTCACAGATACGCAGTATTTT
CASSQTGTSFTDTQYF
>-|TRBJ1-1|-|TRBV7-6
TGTGCCAGCAGCCGCGGCCCGGCGGACACTGAAGCTTTCTTT
CASSRGPADTEAFF
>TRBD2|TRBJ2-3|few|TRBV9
TGTGCCAGCAGCGTAGTGGGAGGGTTCGCAGATACGCAGTATTTT
CASSVVGGFADTQYF
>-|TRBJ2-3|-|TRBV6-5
TGTGCCAGCAGTTACCGCACAGGTGCAGATACGCAGTATTTT
CASSYRTGADTQYF
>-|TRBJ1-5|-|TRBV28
TGTGCCAGCAGTTTAATGGGGGCGGTTCAGCCCCAGCATTTT
CASSLMGAVQPQHF
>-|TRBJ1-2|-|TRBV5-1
TGCGCCAGCAGCTTGGACAGGGACTATGGCTACACCTTC
CASSLDRDYGYTF
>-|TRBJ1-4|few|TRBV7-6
TGTGCCAGCAGCTTAAGGAGTTCGGGTTTCGATGAAAAACTGTTTTTT
CASSLRSSGFDEKLFF
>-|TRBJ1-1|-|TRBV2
TGTGCCAGCACCGAGAGGCTTTATGAAGCTTTCTTT
CASTERLYEAFF
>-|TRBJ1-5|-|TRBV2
TGTGCCAGCAGCTGGAAGCGACCCCTGAAGAAAAGCAATCAGCCCCAGCATTTT
CASSWKRPLKKSNQPQHF
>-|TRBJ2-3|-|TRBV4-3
TGCGCCAGCAGCCAAGGGGTCATGGGCTTGGGAGATACGCAGTATTTT
CASSQGVMGLGDTQYF
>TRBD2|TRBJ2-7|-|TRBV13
TGTGCCAGCAGCTTAGGAAGACTAGCGGGAGTAAGGTACGAGCAGTACTTC
CASSLGRLAGVRYEQYF
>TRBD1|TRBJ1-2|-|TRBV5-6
TGTGCCAGCAGCTTGTGGACAGGGGGGAATTATGGCTACACCTTC
CASSLWTGGNYGYTF
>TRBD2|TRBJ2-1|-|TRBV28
TGTGCCAGCAGTCCAGGGGGTAGCGGGAGTCGCGATGAGCAGTTCTTC
CASSPGGSGSRDEQFF
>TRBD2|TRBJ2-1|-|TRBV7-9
TGTGCCAGCAACGCCGATGGACTAGCGGTCTACAATGAGCAGTTCTTC
CASNADGLAVYNEQFF
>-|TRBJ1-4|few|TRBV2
TGTGCCAGCAGGCACAGGGCCCTTAATGAAAAACTGTTTTTT
CASRHRALNEKLFF
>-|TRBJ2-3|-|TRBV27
TGTGCCAGCAGTTCCCCCTCCTTCGCAGATACGCAGTATTTT
CASSSPSFADTQYF
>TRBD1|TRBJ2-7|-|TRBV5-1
TGCGCCAGCAGCCTTGGACAGGGTTCCATATACGAGCAGTACTTC
CASSLGQGSIYEQYF
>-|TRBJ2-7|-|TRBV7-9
TGTGCCAGCAGCCCCCCGGGTTGGCAGGGAGGCGAGCAGTACTTC
CASSPPGWQGGEQYF
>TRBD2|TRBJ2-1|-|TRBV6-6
TGTGCCAGCAGTTACTCGAGCGGGACTAGCTATGAGCAGTTCTTC
CASSYSSGTSYEQFF
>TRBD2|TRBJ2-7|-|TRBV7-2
TGTGCCAGCAGCCCCGGACTAGCAGCCGAGCAGTACTTC
CASSPGLAAEQYF
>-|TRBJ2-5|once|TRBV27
TGTGCCAGCAGTGGGCTAGCGAGGCAAGAGACCCAGTACTTC
CASSGLARQETQYF
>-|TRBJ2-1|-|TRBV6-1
TGTGCCAGCAGTGATCAGAATGAGCAGTTCTTC
CASSDQNEQFF
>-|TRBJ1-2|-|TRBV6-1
TGTGCCAGCAGTGCGGCAGGGAATGGCTACACCTTC
CASSAAGNGYTF
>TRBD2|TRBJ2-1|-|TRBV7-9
TGTGCCAGCAGCTCAGGGAGCGGGAGGACCTACAATGAGCAGTTCTTC
CASSSGSGRTYNEQFF
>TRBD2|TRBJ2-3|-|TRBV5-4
TGTGCCAGCAGCCCTAGAACTAGCGGGAGAACAGATACGCAGTATTTT
CASSPRTSGRTDTQYF
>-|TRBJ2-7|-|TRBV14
TGTGCCAGCAGCCCGGGGGAGGGGGAGGGCTCTGACTACGAGCAGTACTTC
CASSPGEGEGSDYEQYF
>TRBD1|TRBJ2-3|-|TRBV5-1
TGCGCCAGCAGCTCAGGGACAGGGGGCTTAGATACGCAGTATTTT
CASSSGTGGLDTQYF
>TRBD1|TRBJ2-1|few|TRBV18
TGTGCCAGCTCACCCTGGACAGGGACTGAGCAGTTCTTC
CASSPWTGTEQFF
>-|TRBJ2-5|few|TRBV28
TGTGCCAGCAGTTTGGGGGGTCGGGTTGAGACCCAGTACTTC
CASSLGGRVETQYF
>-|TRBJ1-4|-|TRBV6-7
TGTGCCAGCAGCTCGACAGGAGATAATGAAAAACTGTTTTTT
CASSSTGDNEKLFF
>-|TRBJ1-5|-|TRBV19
TGTGCCAGTAGTAGTTTCGTGGGGGGTTTTGGTCAGCCCCAGCATTTT
CASSSFVGGFGQPQHF
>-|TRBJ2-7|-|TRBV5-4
TGTGCCAGCAGCAGGTGGGGCCACTCCTACGAGCAGTACTTC
CASSRWGHSYEQYF
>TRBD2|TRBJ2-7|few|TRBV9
TGTGCCAGCAGCGTAGGGAGTAGCGGGGTACCCTACGAGCAGTACTTC
CASSVGSSGVPYEQYF
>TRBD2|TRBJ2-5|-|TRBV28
TGTGCCAGCTATTCTCTTCGTCGGGCTAGCGGGACCCAAGAGACCCAGTACTTC
CASYSLRRASGTQETQYF
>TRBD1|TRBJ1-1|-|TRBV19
TGTGCCAGTACCGATGGACAGGGAGCGAACACTGAAGCTTTCTTT
CASTDGQGANTEAFF
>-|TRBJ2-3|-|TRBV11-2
TGTGCCAGCAGCTTAGATGGGAGAACAGATACGCAGTATTTT
CASSLDGRTDTQYF
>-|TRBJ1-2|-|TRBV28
TGTGCCAGCAGTTTTGGTAGGAGGCACTATGGCTACACCTTC
CASSFGRRHYGYTF